The TCR beta chain described here comes from a study of T cells in Graves' hyperthyroidism and ophthalmopathy. Study results and limitations: The model forecast ophthalmopathy, anticipating it by a median roughly 6.3 months before onset. Most thyroid-expanded clonotypes above 0.001 were also found in blood.

TCR beta CDR3 region amplification was performed from RNA transcripts. An initial round of RT-PCR targeting the TCR CDR3 relied on the HTBI primer set. Via MiXCR, TCRdb re-called the multiplex PCR reads, giving one row per CDR3 protein. Among about 370,000 distinct CDR3 sequences listed, about 15% were seen once. This clonotype was seen many times. Antigen: not known. On the basis of clinical symptoms, serum thyroxine and TRAb, thyroid ultrasound and orbital computed tomography, diagnoses were made. PBMCs stemmed from under 11 ml fresh peripheral blood. The CDR3 spans 16 residues. Trimming took 0 bases from V and 4 from J, leaving 13 bases between them. CDR1 and CDR2 from the germline V gene are MNHEY and SMNVEV (reference sequence).

The sequencing sample was made of blood. This TCR was recovered from a woman aged 60 to 75 with Graves' ophthalmopathy. The chain couples TRBV27 to TRBJ1-5, with TRBD1 as a possible D gene (6 bases). This chain's CDR3 is CASSLSRRGVNQPQHF. DNA for the CDR3: TGTGCCAGCAGTTTATCGAGGAGGGGGGTGAATCAGCCCCAGCATTTT.